The rows below give T cell receptor beta chains drawn from one sample of a study of Graves' ophthalmopathy and Graves' hyperthyroidism. TCRdb recomputed calls from the multiplex PCR reads with MiXCR, one row per CDR3 protein. The sample has over a million distinct CDR3 sequences, around a third seen once. Sequenced: peripheral blood or thyroid tissue (not recorded which). The receptors shown here come from an adult man with Graves' hyperthyroidism. Both conserved end residues are part of each CDR3. A D gene is named only where the DNA matches it firmly. Clone size is not always given. Where it is, it says once, few, many or a class for expanded clones.

v_call	j_call	d_call	clone_size	cdr3_aa	cdr3_nt
TRBV9	TRBJ2-7	TRBD2	few	CASSVLAGGNSYEQYF	TGTGCCAGCAGCGTACTAGCGGGAGGGAACTCCTACGAGCAGTACTTC
TRBV4-1	TRBJ1-5	.	.	CASSQDLGSVQPQHF	TGCGCCAGCAGCCAAGATCTCGGCAGTGTTCAGCCCCAGCATTTT
TRBV14	TRBJ2-7	TRBD2	many	CASSPSLGRKWTSEQYF	TGTGCCAGCAGTCCCTCCTTGGGCAGGAAATGGACTAGCGAGCAGTACTTC
TRBV7-9	TRBJ2-2	TRBD1	many	CASSGERGQGTNGELFF	TGTGCCAGCAGCGGCGAACGGGGACAGGGTACGAACGGGGAGCTGTTTTTT
TRBV29-1	TRBJ2-5	TRBD1	.	CSIKGARNQPQYF	TGCAGCATCAAGGGGGCGAGGAATCAGCCCCAGTACTTC
TRBV20-1	TRBJ1-6	.	.	CSAREQVLNSPLHF	TGCAGTGCTAGGGAACAGGTCCTAAATTCACCCCTCCACTTT
TRBV6-5	TRBJ1-5	.	.	CASSYPHGSNQPQHF	TGTGCCAGCAGTTATCCACATGGGAGCAATCAGCCCCAGCATTTT
TRBV28	TRBJ2-7	.	.	CASSLVGGKTYEQYF	TGTGCCAGCAGTTTAGTAGGCGGAAAGACCTACGAGCAGTACTTC
TRBV6-5	TRBJ2-7	TRBD1	many	CASSYSQGASYEQYF	TGTGCCAGCAGTTACTCACAGGGGGCGTCCTACGAGCAGTACTTC
TRBV9	TRBJ2-3	.	.	CASSVTGALTDTQYF	TGTGCCAGCAGCGTAACGGGAGCGCTCACAGATACGCAGTATTTT
TRBV20-1	TRBJ2-5	.	.	CSAADGNSIRETQYF	TGCAGTGCTGCGGACGGGAACAGTATCCGAGAGACCCAGTACTTC
TRBV5-6	TRBJ1-6	.	.	CASSSVGNPYNSPLHF	TGTGCCAGCAGCTCGGTGGGGAACCCCTATAATTCACCCCTCCACTTT
TRBV20-1	TRBJ1-1	.	many	CSARGVHSNTEAFF	TGCAGTGCTAGGGGTGTACACTCGAACACTGAAGCTTTCTTT
TRBV12-3/TRBV12-4	TRBJ2-5	TRBD1	many	CASSSVTGGEETQYF	TGTGCCAGCAGTTCAGTGACAGGGGGGGAAGAGACCCAGTACTTC
TRBV11-2	TRBJ1-6	.	few	CASSFGDSPISGNSPLHF	TGTGCCAGCAGCTTTGGTGACAGCCCCATCTCGGGCAATTCACCCCTCCACTTT
TRBV29-1	TRBJ1-2	TRBD1	.	CSGGQGAGYTF	TGCAGCGGCGGACAGGGGGCTGGCTACACCTTC
TRBV20-1	TRBJ1-6	.	many	CSAVLQGSYNSPLHF	TGCAGTGCTGTGTTGCAGGGCTCCTATAATTCACCCCTCCACTTT
TRBV6-5	TRBJ1-3	.	.	CASIGIAGNTIYF	TGTGCCAGCATCGGAATCGCTGGAAACACCATATATTTT
TRBV4-3	TRBJ1-2	.	.	CASSQVRFTGGGYTF	TGCGCCAGCAGCCAAGTTAGGTTCACAGGCGGAGGCTACACCTTC
TRBV7-2	TRBJ1-1	.	.	CASSLMGQGTEAFF	TGTGCCAGCAGCTTGATGGGCCAGGGGACTGAAGCTTTCTTT
TRBV10-3	TRBJ1-6	.	many	CAIRDSGSNSPLHF	TGTGCCATCAGGGACAGCGGATCCAATTCACCCCTCCACTTT
TRBV10-3	TRBJ1-4	TRBD1	.	CAIKEQGNEKLFF	TGTGCCATCAAAGAACAGGGGAATGAAAAACTGTTTTTT
TRBV29-1	TRBJ1-5	.	many	CSVGGGASNQPQHF	TGCAGCGTTGGGGGGGGGGCTAGCAATCAGCCCCAGCATTTT
TRBV5-1	TRBJ1-5	.	.	CASRRGPGAGQPQHF	TGCGCCAGCAGGAGGGGTCCGGGGGCGGGTCAGCCCCAGCATTTT
TRBV12-3/TRBV12-4	TRBJ2-5	TRBD2	.	CASSASGTRRRETQYF	TGTGCCAGCAGCGCAAGCGGGACTAGGAGGCGAGAGACCCAGTACTTC
TRBV14	TRBJ2-2	TRBD2	.	CASSIPGLASPGDTGELFF	TGTGCCAGCAGTATCCCGGGACTAGCGTCCCCCGGGGACACCGGGGAGCTGTTTTTT
TRBV10-3	TRBJ1-5	.	.	CAISQATGQQPQHF	TGTGCCATCAGCCAAGCGACTGGGCAACAGCCCCAGCATTTT
TRBV5-1	TRBJ1-5	.	.	CATIYGSRPQHF	TGCGCCACCATATATGGCTCAAGGCCCCAGCATTTT
TRBV7-2	TRBJ2-7	TRBD2	.	CASSQAGASGTYEQYF	TGTGCCAGCAGCCAAGCAGGGGCTAGCGGGACCTACGAGCAGTACTTC
TRBV2	TRBJ2-5	TRBD1	.	CASSGTGGGGLETQYF	TGTGCCAGCAGTGGTACAGGGGGCGGAGGGCTAGAGACCCAGTACTTC
TRBV7-4	TRBJ2-1	TRBD2	.	CATGLAGLNEQFF	TGTGCCACCGGACTAGCGGGTCTCAATGAGCAGTTCTTC
TRBV7-2	TRBJ2-7	.	many	CASSLGGTAYEQYF	TGTGCCAGCAGCTTAGGCGGGACAGCGTACGAGCAGTACTTC
TRBV27	TRBJ1-5	.	.	CASSLALSGPQHF	TGTGCCAGCAGTTTAGCCCTCTCGGGGCCCCAGCATTTT
TRBV29-1	TRBJ2-7	TRBD1	.	CSVVGTANYEQYF	TGCAGCGTTGTAGGGACAGCGAACTACGAGCAGTACTTC
TRBV11-2	TRBJ2-7	.	many	CASSLEWGSGSYEQYF	TGTGCCAGCAGCTTAGAGTGGGGGTCCGGCTCCTACGAGCAGTACTTC
TRBV7-9	TRBJ1-1	.	many	CASSLDSVRTTEAFF	TGTGCCAGCAGCTTAGACTCGGTTAGGACGACTGAAGCTTTCTTT
TRBV24-1	TRBJ1-1	.	.	CATSDFKGEAFF	TGTGCCACCAGTGATTTTAAAGGGGAAGCTTTCTTT
TRBV6-1	TRBJ1-5	.	few	CASSELAGGGVLHPQHF	TGTGCCAGCAGTGAATTGGCGGGTGGCGGAGTCTTACATCCCCAGCATTTT
TRBV5-8	TRBJ1-3	.	few	CASSLEGVSGNTIYF	TGTGCCAGCAGCTTGGAGGGGGTCTCTGGAAACACCATATATTTT
TRBV7-2	TRBJ2-7	TRBD2	.	CASSFRGGARDEQYF	TGTGCCAGCAGCTTCCGGGGGGGCGCTCGGGACGAGCAGTACTTC
TRBV7-9	TRBJ2-5	.	many	CASSLVDSQETQYF	TGTGCCAGCAGCTTAGTAGACAGCCAAGAGACCCAGTACTTC
TRBV7-2	TRBJ1-3	.	many	CASSSSLRGNTIYF	TGTGCCAGCAGCTCGAGTTTGCGTGGAAACACCATATATTTT
TRBV29-1	TRBJ1-4	TRBD1	.	CSASDRGREKLFF	TGCAGCGCCTCGGACAGGGGGCGAGAAAAACTGTTTTTT
TRBV7-2	TRBJ2-5	TRBD2	many	CASSQAGPDQETQYF	TGTGCCAGCAGCCAAGCGGGACCAGACCAAGAGACCCAGTACTTC
TRBV6-6	TRBJ2-7	.	few	CASASAVAYEQYF	TGTGCCAGCGCCTCAGCGGTGGCCTACGAGCAGTACTTC
TRBV10-3	TRBJ2-7	.	.	CAISVAGADEQYF	TGTGCCATCAGTGTGGCAGGGGCGGACGAGCAGTACTTC
TRBV12-3/TRBV12-4	TRBJ1-4	.	.	CASSLNLSGGEKLFF	TGTGCCAGCAGTTTAAATCTTTCCGGCGGTGAAAAACTGTTTTTT
TRBV6-2/TRBV6-3	TRBJ1-5	TRBD1	.	CATTGQVNLGNQPQQF	TGTGCCACCACGGGACAGGTCAATTTAGGCAATCAGCCCCAGCAGTTT